These 25 T cell receptor beta chains were all obtained from the same sample, sequenced in a study of cytomegalovirus exposure and HLA in healthy donors. PCR employed 60 Vbeta and 13 Jbeta primers. TCRdb's copy holds only in-frame clones and misses some; the assay was immunoSEQ multiplex PCR. The sample holds approximately 110,000 clones, about 79% seen once. The sequenced material came from PBMCs. Receptors originate from a man between 45 and 60 years old in good health and CMV-seropositive.

V is TRBV4-1 and J is TRBJ2-7; D ambiguous. V was clipped by 1 base and J by 3 bases, with 7 bases between them. Per germline, CDR1 MGHRA and CDR2 YSYEKL. The CDR3 has 13 amino acids. The CDR3: CASSQAPGYEQYF. Here the CDR3 DNA reads TGCGCCAGCAGCCAAGCCCCAGGCTACGAGCAGTACTTC.

In its sample, this clone was seen a few times. The V call is TRBV15, the J call TRBJ2-3; tentative D call: TRBD2 (6 bases). The CDR3 totals 17 residues. Germline lookup yields CDR1 LNHNV and CDR2 YYDKDF (reference sequence). V gave up 0 bases and J gave up 2 bases, with 15 bases separating them. The CDR3 protein is CATSRDERTTFTDTQYF. CDR3 DNA: TGTGCCACCAGCAGAGATGAGAGGACTACTTTCACAGATACGCAGTATTTT. The full variable domain, rest sourced from reference TRBV15 and TRBJ2-3, is DAMVIQNPRYQVTQFGKPVTLSCSQTLNHNVMYWYQQKSSQAPKLLFHYYDKDFNNEADTPDNFQSRRPNTSFCFLDIRSPGLGDTAMYLCATSRDERTTFTDTQYFGPGTRLTVL.

The chain uses TRBV28 and TRBJ2-7, with 8 bases that match TRBD1. The CDR3 is 16 amino acids. The germline V gene has CDR1 MDHEN and CDR2 SYDVKM. With V trimmed by 0 bases and J by 4 bases, 8 bases remained unmatched. The CDR3 loop is CASSLWYRGVRYEQYF. As DNA, the CDR3 is TGTGCCAGCAGTTTATGGTACAGGGGGGTAAGGTACGAGCAGTACTTC.

The V call is TRBV7-9, the J call TRBJ2-7; D perhaps matches TRBD2 (6 bases). V lost 8 bases to trimming and J lost 3 bases, with 14 bases between them. CDR1 SEHNR and CDR2 FQNEAQ come from the germline V gene (reference sequence). The CDR3 loop spans 13 amino acids. In DNA form, the CDR3 reads TGTGCCAGCCAGACCGGGACTTACTACGAGCAGTACTTC. This gives the protein CASQTGTYYEQYF.

J is TRBJ2-7 and V is TRBV6-5, with a possible D match to TRBD2 (6 bases). Trimming took off 2 bases at V and 8 bases at J, with 22 bases between the two ends. The CDR3 consists of 16 residues. Germline V CDR1 and CDR2: MNHEY, SVGAGI. In nucleotides, the CDR3 is TGTGCCAGCAGTTACGGCTCGGGAGACGCCGGTCCCCAGCAGTACTTC. Its protein product is CASSYGSGDAGPQQYF.

In DNA, the CDR3 is TGTGCCAGCAGCCCGAGGACAGGGCCCTACGGTGAGCAGTTCTTC. This gives the protein CASSPRTGPYGEQFF. The gene calls are TRBV9 and TRBJ2-1, with TRBD1 matching 8 bases. The CDR3 sequence is 15 residues long. Germline-derived CDR1 and CDR2 are SGDLS and YYNGEE. Unmatched junction bases numbered 12, after V lost 4 bases and J lost 9 bases.

The CDR3 loop reads CASSRVGPYEQYF. CDR3 nucleotides: TGTGCCAGCAGCCGAGTGGGCCCCTACGAGCAGTACTTC. The J gene is TRBJ2-7, the V gene TRBV7-9, with no clear D. Deletions cut 5 bases from V and 2 bases from J, with 10 bases between. CDR3 size: 13 residues. Germline-derived CDR1 and CDR2 are SEHNR and FQNEAQ (reference sequence).

The rearrangement uses TRBV6-6 and TRBJ2-3; D possibly corresponds to TRBD1 (5 bases). The CDR3 consists of 16 residues. Per the germline V gene, CDR1 is MNHNY and CDR2 is SVGAGI (reference sequence). Deletions cut 1 base from V and 2 bases from J, with 13 bases between. DNA for the CDR3: TGTGCCAGCAGTTACTTCTCAGGGTCCTCCACAGATACGCAGTATTTT. Protein: CASSYFSGSSTDTQYF.

The chain couples TRBV11-3 to TRBJ1-1, with 8 bases lining up with TRBD1. V lost 1 base, J lost 11 bases, and 12 bases stayed unmatched. Germline assignment: CDR1 SGHNT and CDR2 YENEEA. This CDR3 is built from 15 residues. CDR3 nucleotides: TGTGCCAGCAGCTTAGGGTCCGGACAGGGTAATTGGGCTTTCTTT. This sequence encodes CASSLGSGQGNWAFF.

In its sample, this clone was seen a few times. The rearrangement joins TRBV6-6 to TRBJ2-3, with a possible D match to TRBD1 (5 bases). V gave up 0 bases and J gave up 3 bases, with 13 bases separating them. The CDR3 is 16 residues long. Germline V gives CDR1 MNHNY, CDR2 SVGAGI (reference sequence). The CDR3 here is CASSYSGEAPTDTQYF. CDR3 nucleotide sequence: TGTGCCAGCAGTTACTCAGGGGAAGCGCCTACAGATACGCAGTATTTT.

This clone was recorded a few times. This rearrangement joins TRBV30 to TRBJ1-1, with a possible D match to TRBD1 (6 bases). Germline lookup yields CDR1 GTSNPN and CDR2 SVGIG (reference sequence). The V end lost 5 bases, the J end lost 1 base, and 8 bases lay between the germline ends. The CDR3 length is 12 residues. The chain's CDR3 is CAWDRTNTEAFF. The CDR3 bases are TGTGCCTGGGACAGGACGAACACTGAAGCTTTCTTT.

V gene TRBV5-6 combines with J gene TRBJ2-7; 11 nucleotides agree with TRBD2. There are 17 residues in the CDR3. CDR1 is SGHDT, CDR2 YYEEEE, per germline. Losses at the gene ends were 3 bases for V and 6 bases for J; bases not matched to a gene: 14. CDR3 nucleotide sequence: TGTGCCAGCAGCTGGTTAACTAGCGGGAGACGGGGTCCCGAGCAGTACTTC. This gives the protein CASSWLTSGRRGPEQYF. The variable domain in full, completed from reference TRBV5-6 and TRBJ2-7, reads DAGVTQSPTHLIKTRGQQVTLRCSPKSGHDTVSWYQQALGQGPQFIFQYYEEEERQRGNFPDRFSGHQFPNYSSELNVNALLLGDSALYLCASSWLTSGRRGPEQYFGPGTRLTVT.

Concerning this clone itself: Likely a read error: the CDR3 ends without its conserved phenylalanine or tryptophan. The V gene is TRBV6-6, the J gene TRBJ2-7; no reliable D call. V was shortened by 4 bases and J by 7 bases, with 8 bases between the two germline ends. The CDR3 totals 11 residues. Germline values: CDR1 MNHNY, CDR2 SVGAGI (reference sequence). CDR3 residues: CASSSPREQYL. DNA of the CDR3: TGTGCCAGCAGTTCCCCCCGGGAGCAGTACCTC.

V gene TRBV11-1 combines with J gene TRBJ2-5, with TRBD2 matching over 7 bases. The CDR3 extends over 14 amino acids. The V gene's germline CDR1 is SGHAT and CDR2 FQDESV (reference sequence). The junction had 8 bases not matched to a gene; V was cut back by 7 bases and J by 3 bases. The CDR3 loop is CASNLAAGKETQYF. CDR3 nucleotide sequence: TGTGCCAGCAACCTAGCGGCAGGGAAAGAGACCCAGTACTTC.

This clone was observed a single time. Compared with germline, one end of the junction differs, possibly owing to a read error. The chain links TRBV4-2 to TRBJ2-4; 10 positions match TRBD2. The CDR3 consists of 16 residues. Germline-derived CDR1 and CDR2 are LGHNA and YNFKEQ. As DNA, the CDR3 is TGTGCCAGCAGCCAAGTAAGCGGGGGGGCCGGAAACAGTCAGTACTTC. As protein: CASSQVSGGAGNSQYF.

This clone came up a few times. This sequence joins TRBV5-1 and TRBJ1-2, with a tentative D call TRBD1 (6 bases). V lost 1 base and J lost 2, with 9 bases in between. The length of the CDR3 is 14 residues. Germline V CDR1 and CDR2: SGHRS, YFSETQ. CDR3 DNA: TGCGCCAGCAGCTTGCCAGGACAGAACTATGGCTACACCTTC. It yields the protein CASSLPGQNYGYTF.

The chain uses TRBV6-1 and TRBJ1-1; 9 nucleotides match TRBD1. The CDR3 covers 14 residues. After removal of 4 bases from V and 1 base from J, the junction contained 1 base not matched to a gene. Germline V gene sequence: CDR1 MNHNS, CDR2 SASEGT. CDR3 nucleotides: TGTGCCAGCAGTGGGGACAGGGCGAACACTGAAGCTTTCTTT. Protein: CASSGDRANTEAFF.

The V gene is TRBV10-1, the J gene TRBJ1-1, with TRBD1 matching over 7 bases. V trimming: 6 bases; J trimming: 11 bases; junction bases outside the gene matches: 9. This CDR3 is 12 amino acids long. The V gene's germline CDR1 is WNHNN and CDR2 SYGVQD (reference sequence). CDR3 residues: CASSQTGIRAFF. The CDR3 DNA reads TGCGCCAGCAGCCAGACAGGGATCCGCGCTTTCTTT.

With respect to this clone: This sample also contains other DNA sequences that code for the same CDR3. The CDR3 DNA follows: TGTGCCAGCAGTTCGACTAGCGGGAGCTCCTACGAGCAGTACTTC. Its translation: CASSSTSGSSYEQYF. This rearrangement joins TRBV6-6 to TRBJ2-7; 12 nucleotides line up with TRBD2. The J segment lost 0 bases and the V segment lost 4 bases, leaving 1 base of the junction unmatched. CDR3 size: 15 residues. The germline V gene encodes CDR1 MNHNY and CDR2 SVGAGI (reference sequence).

This clone was found a few times. The chain carries TRBV5-6 and TRBJ1-2, with TRBD1 identical over 10 bases. There are 16 residues in the CDR3. V trimming: 6 bases; J trimming: 4 bases; junction bases outside the gene matches: 12. Germline loops: CDR1 SGHDT, CDR2 YYEEEE. This chain's CDR3 is CASTPRGQGMIYGYTF. As DNA, the CDR3 is TGTGCCAGCACCCCTCGGGGACAGGGGATGATCTATGGCTACACCTTC.

The chain joins TRBV6-1 to TRBJ1-2; D might be TRBD1 (5 bases). Germline V gives CDR1 MNHNS, CDR2 SASEGT. The CDR3 spans 13 residues. V shed 5 bases and J shed 6 bases, with 13 bases lying between them. This chain's CDR3 is CASSHSEGHGYTF. CDR3 in DNA: TGTGCCAGCAGTCACTCGGAGGGGCATGGCTACACCTTC.

This clone was seen a handful of times. This rearrangement joins TRBV21-1 to TRBJ2-7; the table's D call of TRBD2 was not tested on the DNA. TRBV21-1 represents a pseudogene. This CDR3 has 16 residues. CDR3: CASSKGTSGGHYEQYF. CDR3 nucleotides: TGTGCCAGCAGCAAAGGGACTAGCGGGGGGCATTACGAGCAGTACTTC.

V and J are TRBV14 and TRBJ1-2, with a weak D call TRBD1 (6 bases). This CDR3 spans 13 amino acids. Trimming pared 4 bases from V and 5 bases from J, leaving 11 bases between. Germline-derived CDR1 and CDR2 are SGHDN and FVKESK. CDR3 bases: TGTGCCAGCAGCCTGAAGGGGGGGTATGGCTACACCTTC. Protein product: CASSLKGGYGYTF.

The count of this clone is one. The junction shows a germline mismatch at one end, possibly a read error. V is TRBV20-1 and J is TRBJ1-4; D unresolved. Germline V CDR1 and CDR2: DFQATT, SNEGSKA (reference sequence). This CDR3 spans 11 amino acids. CDR3 DNA sequence: TGCAGTGCTAGAGAAGTCGAGGGTAGAGTTTTT. Translation: CSAREVEGRVF.

This chain uses TRBV9 with TRBJ2-3; a possible D gene is TRBD1 (5 bases). This CDR3 region has 16 residues. V gave up 4 bases and J gave up 0 bases, with 15 bases separating them. Germline CDR1 and CDR2: SGDLS and YYNGEE. The chain's CDR3 is CASSPPSGASTDTQYF. The CDR3 nucleotides are TGTGCCAGCAGCCCCCCTAGTGGGGCTAGCACAGATACGCAGTATTTT.